This record covers a single T cell receptor (beta chain). Its antigen is still unknown. The CDR3 runs to 15 residues. V was clipped by 0 bases and J by 5 bases, with 13 bases between them. Germline CDR1 and CDR2: MNHEY and SVGAGI. The data were obtained in a study of T cells in Graves' hyperthyroidism and ophthalmopathy. Study background: At initial diagnosis, before any treatment had begun, peripheral blood was obtained. Whole-study findings and limits: Ophthalmopathy and stable hyperthyroidism were separated by a 13 V-J model.

TCR beta CDR3 regions were amplified from RNA transcripts. RT-PCR in the first round (using the HTBI primer set) targeted the TCR CDR3. TCRdb re-called the multiplex PCR reads through MiXCR, storing one row per CDR3 protein. The sample consists of 800,000 or so distinct CDR3 sequences, 35% to 45% of them appearing once. Fresh peripheral blood, roughly 9.8 ml of it, supplied the PBMCs. The chain couples TRBV6-5 to TRBJ1-1; no reliable D call. What was sequenced was blood. This clonotype was sampled from a man younger than 30 with Graves' hyperthyroidism. The CDR3 reads CASSYSGLQETEAFF. The DNA of the CDR3 is TGTGCCAGCAGTTACTCAGGACTCCAGGAGACTGAAGCTTTCTTT.